One and the same sample provided the 24 T cell receptor beta chains below, sequenced in a study of blood T cell repertoires in COVID-19. Sequencing used immunoSEQ multiplex PCR; TCRdb keeps in-frame clones, though not all of them. The data contain roughly 180,000 clones, 76% of them seen just once; the ten biggest clones take up around 8.9%. Sequencing used peripheral blood. The receptors stem from a woman between 45 and 60 years old with active or convalescent COVID-19.

The chain joins TRBV6-2 or TRBV6-3 to TRBJ2-5; TRBD2 aligns across 7 bases. Trimming cost V 4 bases and J 1 base; bases outside gene matches: 3. From germline, CDR1 is MNHEY and CDR2 SVGEGT. The CDR3 totals 14 residues. The CDR3 reads CASSLGGFQETQYF. CDR3 nucleotides: TGTGCCAGCAGTTTGGGGGGGTTCCAAGAGACCCAGTACTTC.

The chain employs TRBV5-6 and TRBJ1-4; perhaps TRBD1 as D (6 bases). This CDR3 has 14 residues. The V and J ends lost 3 bases and 5 bases respectively, with 11 bases between them. Germline V lookup: CDR1 SGHDT, CDR2 YYEEEE. The CDR3 loop is CASSSGHPNEKLFF. CDR3 nucleotides: TGTGCCAGCAGCTCGGGACATCCCAATGAAAAACTGTTTTTT.

The chain couples TRBV4-3 to TRBJ1-4; 8 nucleotides agree with TRBD1. The J segment lost 6 bases and the V segment lost 1 base, leaving 10 bases of the junction unmatched. CDR1 is LGHNA, CDR2 YSLEER, per germline. This CDR3 region has 17 residues. DNA for the CDR3: TGCGCCAGCAGCCAAGCCGATTTGGACAGGGTGGATGAAAAACTGTTTTTT. It codes for CASSQADLDRVDEKLFF.

V usage is TRBV5-4 and J usage is TRBJ2-5; 7 nucleotides agree with TRBD1. The CDR3 length is 13 residues. Trimming at V came to 4 bases and at J to 5 bases, leaving 5 bases not matched to a gene. Germline CDR1 and CDR2: SGHNT and YYREEE (reference sequence). In DNA, the CDR3 is TGTGCCAGCAGCCCCACACAGGGGGAGACCCAGTACTTC. Residues: CASSPTQGETQYF.

This clone came up a few times. The chain employs TRBV30 and TRBJ1-5, with TRBD1 as a possible D gene (5 bases). Germline lookup yields CDR1 GTSNPN and CDR2 SVGIG (reference sequence). With 1 base removed from V and 0 bases from J, the gap between germline ends came to 7 bases. The CDR3 extends over 14 amino acids. Written as DNA, the CDR3 is TGTGCCTGGAGTGAGGGGAATAGCAATCAGCCCCAGCATTTT. Translation: CAWSEGNSNQPQHF.

This chain connects TRBV6-2 or TRBV6-3 to TRBJ1-5, with 7 nucleotides matching TRBD1. The V gene end was trimmed by 2 bases and the J gene end by 4 bases; junction bases not matched to a gene: 8. Per germline, CDR1 MNHEY and CDR2 SVGEGT. The CDR3 has 16 amino acids. The CDR3 spells CASSYPPETGNQPQHF. In DNA, the CDR3 is TGTGCCAGCAGTTACCCGCCCGAGACAGGGAATCAGCCCCAGCATTTT.

This clone appeared once. This rearrangement joins TRBV30 to TRBJ1-2; 10 bases match TRBD1. The junction had 5 bases not matched to a gene; V was cut back by 6 bases and J by 4 bases. This CDR3 contains 13 residues. Germline V lookup: CDR1 GTSNPN, CDR2 SVGIG (reference sequence). Here the CDR3 DNA reads TGTGCCTGCCGACAGGGGGCGGTCTATGGCTACACCTTC. Residues: CACRQGAVYGYTF.

The rearrangement joins TRBV2 to TRBJ2-5; D perhaps matches TRBD2 (7 bases). The ends were cut back, 3 bases at V and 5 bases at J, with 13 bases in the middle. The V gene's germline CDR1 is SNHLY and CDR2 FYNNEI. This CDR3 comprises 14 residues. The CDR3 spells CASSEGGLRETQYF. Written as DNA, the CDR3 is TGTGCCAGCAGTGAGGGGGGGCTCCGGGAGACCCAGTACTTC.

The rearrangement joins TRBV30 to TRBJ1-6; D remains ambiguous. The CDR3 covers 14 residues. The germline gives CDR1 GTSNPN, CDR2 SVGIG (reference sequence). Deletions cut 5 bases from V and 6 bases from J, with 14 bases between. CDR3 sequence: CAWESDMVNSPLHF. The DNA for the CDR3 is TGTGCCTGGGAGTCCGACATGGTTAATTCACCCCTCCACTTT.

V usage is TRBV7-9 and J usage is TRBJ2-3; 7 nucleotides line up with TRBD2. This CDR3 contains 15 residues. The junction had 0 bases not matched to a gene; V was cut back by 0 bases and J by 0 bases. The germline CDR1 and CDR2 sequences are SEHNR and FQNEAQ (reference sequence). The CDR3 loop is CASSLAGGSTDTQYF. CDR3 in DNA: TGTGCCAGCAGCTTAGCGGGGGGGAGCACAGATACGCAGTATTTT. Variable domain in full (rest from reference TRBV7-9 and TRBJ2-3): DTGVSQNPRHKITKRGQNVTFRCDPISEHNRLYWYRQTLGQGPEFLTYFQNEAQLEKSRLLSDRFSAERPKGSFSTLEIQRTEQGDSAMYLCASSLAGGSTDTQYFGPGTRLTVL.

The chain has TRBV6-6 and TRBJ1-2; a weak D match, TRBD1 (6 bases). This CDR3 is 15 amino acids long. Per the germline V gene, CDR1 is MNHNY and CDR2 is SVGAGI (reference sequence). The V gene lost 1 base and the J gene lost 4 bases, with 13 bases spanning the gap. CDR3 amino acids: CASSYLDRNLYGYTF. The CDR3 nucleotides read TGTGCCAGCAGTTACTTGGACAGAAACCTCTATGGCTACACCTTC.

This clone has only one observation. This chain joins TRBV5-1 and TRBJ1-1, with a tentative D call TRBD1 (5 bases). Germline V lookup: CDR1 SGHRS, CDR2 YFSETQ. The CDR3 totals 14 residues. Trimming removed 1 base from V and 2 bases from J, with 9 bases in between. CDR3 in amino acids: CASSLNQGNTEAFF. CDR3 nucleotide sequence: TGCGCCAGCAGCTTGAATCAGGGAAACACTGAAGCTTTCTTT.

This chain joins TRBV19 and TRBJ2-5, with TRBD2 matching 15 bases. The CDR3 length is 17 residues. From germline, CDR1 is LNHDA and CDR2 SQIVND (reference sequence). The junction had 5 bases not matched to a gene; V was cut back by 4 bases and J by 2 bases. The CDR3 region has the DNA TGTGCCAGTAGTAAAGGGACTAGCGGGGGGAGGCAAGAGACCCAGTACTTC. Residues: CASSKGTSGGRQETQYF. Filled out from reference TRBV19 and TRBJ2-5, the complete variable domain reads DGGITQSPKYLFRKEGQNVTLSCEQNLNHDAMYWYRQDPGQGLRLIYYSQIVNDFQKGDIAEGYSVSREKKESFPLTVTSAQKNPTAFYLCASSKGTSGGRQETQYFGPGTRLLVL.

The chain employs TRBV4-3 and TRBJ1-3, with D perhaps matching TRBD1 (5 bases). Germline values: CDR1 LGHNA, CDR2 YSLEER. CDR3 length equals 14 residues. V was cut by 4 bases and J by 4 bases, with 11 bases left in between. CDR3 DNA sequence: TGCGCCAGCAGCCTCGGGGGGTCCGGAAACACCATATATTTT. This sequence encodes CASSLGGSGNTIYF.

This sequence joins TRBV6-5 and TRBJ1-1; D might be TRBD1 (6 bases). CDR3 length: 14 residues. Trimming left V 7 bases short and J 0 bases short, with 12 bases between. The germline CDR1 and CDR2 sequences are MNHEY and SVGAGI. As DNA, the CDR3 is TGTGCCAGCAAACGAGGACAGCTGAACACTGAAGCTTTCTTT. This translates into CASKRGQLNTEAFF.

The chain carries TRBV29-1 and TRBJ1-1, with a possible D match to TRBD1 (6 bases). Germline CDR1 is SQVTM and CDR2 is ANQGSEA. This CDR3 comprises 10 residues. CDR3 coding DNA: TGCGGGGGCCGGAACACTGAAGCTTTCTTT. It codes for CGGRNTEAFF.

The table lists this clone with a count of one. The chain couples TRBV20-1 to TRBJ2-1; tentative D call: TRBD1 (7 bases). The length of the CDR3 is 14 residues. The V end was cut by 3 bases, the J end by 3 bases, with 12 bases between. The germline gives CDR1 DFQATT, CDR2 SNEGSKA (reference sequence). CDR3 residues: CSASLQGGYNEQFF. In DNA form, the CDR3 reads TGCAGTGCTAGTCTCCAGGGGGGCTACAATGAGCAGTTCTTC.

V and J are TRBV2 and TRBJ1-4; no firm D call. Trimming stripped 10 bases from V and 8 bases from J, with 20 bases between. Germline CDR1 reads SNHLY; CDR2 reads FYNNEI. The CDR3 has 14 amino acids. CDR3 in DNA: TGTGCCATCCTGAACAAGGGAGGGCCCGAAAAACTGTTTTTT. Encoded protein: CAILNKGGPEKLFF. Drawing the rest from reference TRBV2 and TRBJ1-4, the complete variable domain is EPEVTQTPSHQVTQMGQEVILRCVPISNHLYFYWYRQILGQKVEFLVSFYNNEISEKSEIFDDQFSVERPDGSNFTLKIRSTKLEDSAMYFCAILNKGGPEKLFFGSGTQLSVL.

This rearrangement joins TRBV5-4 to TRBJ2-5, with 7 bases that match TRBD2. The V segment lost 1 base and the J segment 1 base; nucleotides outside the gene matches: 10. This CDR3 has 17 amino acids. The V gene's germline CDR1 is SGHNT and CDR2 YYREEE (reference sequence). This CDR3 reads CASSLRGLAASQETQYF. The CDR3 DNA follows: TGTGCCAGCAGCTTGCGGGGTCTAGCGGCCTCCCAAGAGACCCAGTACTTC.

The CDR3 sequence is CASSKTGPWGQPQHF. The CDR3 bases are TGTGCCAGTAGTAAGACAGGGCCTTGGGGTCAGCCCCAGCATTTT. The chain links TRBV19 to TRBJ1-5; 7 bases line up with TRBD1. With 4 bases clipped from V and 6 bases from J, the junction kept 9 bases outside the gene matches. Germline loops: CDR1 LNHDA, CDR2 SQIVND (reference sequence). This CDR3 has 15 amino acids.

The CDR3 DNA is TGTGCCAGCAGCCCCGGGGCAGGGGGTGGAGACGAGCAGTACTTC. Its protein product is CASSPGAGGGDEQYF. V and J are TRBV27 and TRBJ2-7; 7 bases line up with TRBD1. V lost 6 bases to trimming and J lost 5 bases; unmatched junction nucleotides: 13. Germline loops: CDR1 MNHEY, CDR2 SMNVEV (reference sequence). The CDR3 totals 15 residues.

The chain uses TRBV6-5 and TRBJ2-3, with a tentative D call TRBD2 (5 bases). The CDR3 has 14 amino acids. CDR1 and CDR2 (germline): MNHEY, SVGAGI. Between the trimmed V and J ends, which lost 5 bases and 4 bases, there was a span of 13 bases. CDR3 coding DNA: TGTGCCAGCAGTCAACCGGGGTCGTCAGATACGCAGTATTTT. It translates to CASSQPGSSDTQYF.

The chain has TRBV7-2 and TRBJ2-3, with D possibly being TRBD1 (5 bases). Germline CDR1 and CDR2: SGHTA and FQGNSA. The CDR3 is 14 amino acids. Trimming took off 0 bases at V and 4 bases at J, with 8 bases between the two ends. In DNA form, the CDR3 reads TGTGCCAGCAGCTTAGCGGGGCAGTCAGATACGCAGTATTTT. This translates into CASSLAGQSDTQYF.

The DNA of the CDR3 is TGCAGCGCCGCGACAGGGGGCGGGACTGAAGCTTTCTTT. It codes for CSAATGGGTEAFF. V is TRBV29-1 and J is TRBJ1-1, with 10 bases lining up with TRBD1. Germline V CDR1 and CDR2: SQVTM, ANQGSEA. The CDR3 sequence is 13 residues long. J lost 5 bases, V lost 7 bases, and 7 bases had no gene match. Full variable domain (missing parts from reference TRBV29-1 and TRBJ1-1): SAVISQKPSRDICQRGTSLTIQCQVDSQVTMMFWYRQQPGQSLTLIATANQGSEATYESGFVIDKFPISRPNLTFSTLTVSNMSPEDSSIYLCSAATGGGTEAFFGQGTRLTVV.